Listed below are T cell receptor beta chains from one sample, sequenced in a study of Ad26.COV2.S vaccination and SARS-CoV-2 variants. Only in-frame clones appear in the TCRdb table, and some are missing; sequencing was by immunoSEQ multiplex PCR. The table has about 220,000 clones, approximately 90% seen once. The sample was peripheral blood, taken in a trial of Ad26.COV2.S vaccine versus placebo. The origin of the receptors is a person between 18 and 59 years old who received the Ad26.COV2.S COVID-19 vaccine or a placebo. Each CDR3 is given with its conserved first and last residue. Fields, in order: V gene, J gene, D gene, CDR3 protein, CDR3 DNA. D genes are given only for firm matches.

TRBV5-4	TRBJ2-5	TRBD1	CASSLGGGPETQYF	TGTGCCAGCAGCTTGGGAGGGGGCCCTGAGACCCAGTACTTC
TRBV12-2	TRBJ1-4	NA	CASRLPPGQGGKLFF	TGTGCAAGTCGGTTGCCTCCCGGACAGGGTGGCAAACTGTTTTTT
TRBV2	TRBJ2-2	NA	CASSDVAGETGELFF	TGTGCCAGCAGTGATGTAGCTGGCGAGACCGGGGAGCTGTTTTTT
TRBV9	TRBJ2-7	NA	CASSPRAQTYEQYF	TGTGCCAGCAGCCCGCGGGCCCAAACCTACGAGCAGTACTTC
TRBV19	TRBJ2-2	TRBD2	CARSIAMGGTGELFF	TGTGCCCGTAGTATCGCGATGGGGGGGACCGGGGAGCTGTTTTTT
TRBV5-4	TRBJ1-2	NA	CASSGVGLYGYTF	TGTGCCAGCAGCGGGGTAGGGCTCTATGGCTACACCTTC
TRBV20-1	TRBJ2-1	NA	CSASAPRGSYNEQFF	TGCAGTGCTAGTGCTCCTAGGGGATCGTACAATGAGCAGTTCTTC
TRBV7-2	TRBJ1-1	NA	CASSLNLEGWYTEAFF	TGTGCCAGCAGCTTAAATTTAGAGGGGTGGTACACTGAAGCTTTCTTT
TRBV5-8	TRBJ2-2	NA	CASSLGGLTGELFF	TGTGCCAGCAGCTTGGGGGGACTCACCGGGGAGCTGTTTTTT
TRBV7-6	TRBJ1-5	NA	CASSFGSNQPQHF	TGTGCCAGCAGCTTTGGCAGCAATCAGCCCCAGCATTTT
TRBV7-9	TRBJ1-6	NA	CASSLEGEDSPLHF	TGTGCCAGCAGCTTGGAGGGAGAGGATTCACCCCTCCACTTT